Given below is one T cell receptor beta chain in context. Its specificity is not known. V was cut by 0 bases and J by 5 bases, with 9 bases left in between. Germline assignment: CDR1 SGDLS and CDR2 YYNGEE. The CDR3 consists of 14 residues. The data were obtained in a study of OX40 agonist ivuxolimab in advanced cancers. Turning to the study itself: Of mixed ages from about 23 to 90 and averaging roughly 66 years, the group was about 80% male.

Clones were sequenced by immunoSEQ multiplex PCR, and TCRdb holds only the in-frame ones, with some missing. The data show 35,000 to 50,000 clones, about nine tenths seen once. Broader study findings: Relative to CD4+, CD8+ T cells held more expanded clones on average. The antigen specificity of the peripheral T cells (those that were expanded) was not determined.

This rearrangement joins TRBV9 to TRBJ2-1; D unclear. Sequences were derived from CD4+ or CD8+ T cells sorted from blood, sampled in a trial of the OX40 agonist ivuxolimab. The receptor was isolated from an adult with an advanced solid tumor such as melanoma, head and neck, liver or kidney cancer. CDR3 nucleotides: TGTGCCAGCAGCGTAGATGGGCTACACAATGAGCAGTTCTTC. Its protein is CASSVDGLHNEQFF.